Listed below are T cell receptor beta chains from one sample, sequenced in a study of post-analysis software for immune sequencing data. TCRdb redid the calling of the PCR reads with MiXCR, one entry per CDR3 protein. The table shows approximately 730,000 distinct CDR3 sequences, with 25% to 30% occurring only once. What was sequenced was blood. Source of these receptors: a girl aged 10 to 17 with multiple sclerosis. The CDR3 runs from the conserved cysteine through the conserved F or W. A D gene is named only where the DNA matches it firmly. Clone sizes are given selectively: once, few, many, or a class where the clone is expanded.

>TRBJ1-1|few|TRBV7-2|-
CASSLGSGWTEAFF
TGTGCCAGCAGCTTAGGGTCAGGTTGGACTGAAGCTTTCTTT
>TRBJ1-1|many|TRBV7-8|-
CASSLGPGLAEAFF
TGTGCCAGCAGCTTAGGGCCGGGTTTGGCTGAAGCTTTCTTT
>TRBJ2-3|many|TRBV20-1|TRBD2
CSAASGGFSTDTQYF
TGCAGTGCGGCTAGCGGGGGGTTCAGCACAGATACGCAGTATTTT
>TRBJ2-1|few|TRBV11-2|TRBD2
CASSLATPELSGGIYNEQFF
TGTGCCAGCAGCTTAGCGACGCCGGAGTTGAGCGGGGGTATTTACAATGAGCAGTTCTTC
>TRBJ2-7|-|TRBV7-9|-
CASSSTQSYEQYF
TGTGCCAGCAGCTCCACCCAGTCCTACGAGCAGTACTTC
>TRBJ2-5|many|TRBV29-1|TRBD1
CSVVTGGGETQYF
TGCAGCGTGGTTACAGGGGGAGGAGAGACCCAGTACTTC
>TRBJ2-1|-|TRBV10-3|TRBD2
CAISEPGTSEAVQFF
TGTGCCATCAGTGAGCCCGGGACTAGCGAGGCGGTTCAGTTCTTC
>TRBJ2-7|few|TRBV7-2|TRBD1
CASSAHGTAVYEQYF
TGTGCCAGCAGCGCACACGGGACAGCCGTCTACGAGCAGTACTTC
>TRBJ2-5|once|TRBV7-9|-
CASSGEALRQETQYF
TGTGCCAGCAGCGGTGAGGCGTTGCGGCAAGAGACCCAGTACTTC
>TRBJ2-1|many|TRBV4-1|-
CASSQELDYNEQFF
TGCGCCAGCAGCCAGGAGTTGGATTACAATGAGCAGTTCTTC
>TRBJ1-6|-|TRBV6-5|TRBD1
CASSGRQGLSPLHF
TGTGCCAGCAGTGGTAGACAGGGACTTTCACCCCTCCACTTT
>TRBJ2-7|once|TRBV15|-
CATRPPEQGSYEQYF
TGTGCCACCAGGCCTCCGGAACAGGGTTCCTACGAGCAGTACTTC
>TRBJ2-3|many|TRBV29-1|-
CSVEDLRPTRGTDTQYF
TGCAGCGTTGAAGATCTGAGACCCACACGGGGCACAGATACGCAGTATTTT
>TRBJ1-2|few|TRBV7-2|TRBD1
CASSLATGGDYGYTF
TGTGCCAGCAGCTTAGCGACAGGGGGTGACTATGGCTACACCTTC
>TRBJ2-1|few|TRBV10-3|-
CAIESGTGANEQFF
TGTGCCATCGAGTCCGGGACTGGAGCAAATGAGCAGTTCTTC
>TRBJ2-7|-|TRBV20-1|TRBD2
CSANPPLAGTYEQYF
TGCAGTGCAAATCCGCCGCTAGCGGGGACCTACGAGCAGTACTTC
>TRBJ2-1|few|TRBV4-3|TRBD1
CASSQGGQGGHNEQFF
TGCGCCAGCAGCCAAGGTGGACAGGGGGGCCACAATGAGCAGTTCTTC
>TRBJ1-2|-|TRBV7-2|-
CASSPDPGGKYGYTF
TGTGCCAGCAGCCCCGACCCTGGAGGGAAATACGGCTACACCTTC
>TRBJ2-7|few|TRBV20-1|-
CSAEPETLYEQYF
TGCAGTGCCGAACCCGAAACCCTTTACGAGCAGTACTTC
>TRBJ2-7|few|TRBV4-3|-
CASSPSGLLEQYF
TGCGCCAGCAGCCCCTCGGGACTCCTCGAGCAGTACTTC
>TRBJ2-1|few|TRBV29-1|TRBD1
CSVVGDRGRAYNEQFF
TGCAGCGTTGTAGGGGACAGGGGACGTGCCTACAATGAGCAGTTCTTC
>TRBJ2-1|few|TRBV9|-
CASSVEDRYNEQFF
TGTGCCAGCAGCGTAGAGGACAGATACAATGAGCAGTTCTTC
>TRBJ2-5|few|TRBV7-2|-
CASSIRSLGARGEQYF
TGTGCCAGCAGCATTAGGAGCTTGGGGGCCCGCGGTGAGCAGTACTTC
>TRBJ2-5|few|TRBV20-1|-
CSAPLGGQETQYF
TGCAGTGCCCCCCTTGGGGGCCAAGAGACCCAGTACTTC
>TRBJ2-3|few|TRBV18|-
CASSPSEVAQYF
TGTGCCAGCTCACCAAGTGAGGTAGCTCAGTATTTT
>TRBJ2-2|-|TRBV10-3|TRBD2
CATGGAPPNTGELFF
TGTGCCACCGGGGGGGCCCCTCCGAACACCGGGGAGCTGTTTTTT
>TRBJ1-5|-|TRBV29-1|-
CSVVGQGGQPQHF
TGCAGCGTTGTAGGGCAGGGAGGACAGCCCCAGCATTTT
>TRBJ2-5|few|TRBV29-1|TRBD1
CSSYRGLGETQYF
TGCAGCTCCTACAGGGGGCTGGGAGAGACCCAGTACTTC
>TRBJ2-7|few|TRBV7-2|-
CASRSRQTYEQYF
TGTGCCAGCCGCTCTAGACAGACCTACGAGCAGTACTTC
>TRBJ2-3|-|TRBV7-2|-
CASSLGPQGYASTDTQYF
TGTGCCAGCAGCTTAGGGCCCCAGGGCTACGCTAGCACAGATACGCAGTATTTT
>TRBJ2-5|-|TRBV29-1|TRBD1
CSVSRTGSETQYF
TGCAGCGTCTCAAGGACAGGGTCCGAGACCCAGTACTTC
>TRBJ2-7|many|TRBV20-1|-
CSASRLVTYEQYF
TGCAGTGCCAGCCGACTAGTAACCTACGAGCAGTACTTC
>TRBJ2-1|few|TRBV29-1|-
CSVVGTPRGNEQFF
TGCAGCGTTGTCGGGACACCGAGGGGCAATGAGCAGTTCTTC
>TRBJ2-5|-|TRBV15|TRBD2
CATSRGTSGPREQYF
TGTGCCACCAGCAGAGGGACTAGCGGGCCGAGGGAGCAGTACTTC
>TRBJ2-1|-|TRBV7-9|-
CASPGGGAGSYNEQFF
TGTGCCAGCCCGGGAGGGGGCGCAGGGTCCTACAATGAGCAGTTCTTC
>TRBJ2-3|-|TRBV6-1|TRBD2
CASSGIAGITDTQYF
TGTGCCAGCAGTGGGATAGCGGGTATCACAGATACGCAGTATTTT
>TRBJ2-7|-|TRBV6-5|TRBD2
CASRPGLAGVYEQYF
TGTGCCAGCAGGCCGGGACTAGCGGGAGTATACGAGCAGTACTTC
>TRBJ2-3|few|TRBV7-8|TRBD2
CASSPLPLAGIDTQYF
TGTGCCAGCAGCCCTCTCCCCCTAGCGGGAATTGATACGCAGTATTTT
>TRBJ1-6|-|TRBV5-1|TRBD1
CASSLGMTGRNSPLHF
TGCGCCAGCAGCTTGGGGATGACAGGGAGGAATTCACCCCTCCACTTT
>TRBJ2-1|few|TRBV7-2|TRBD2
CASSFRVGLAGYNEQFF
TGTGCCAGCAGCTTCCGCGTGGGGCTAGCGGGGTACAATGAGCAGTTCTTC
>TRBJ1-4|-|TRBV10-3|-
CAISDRNEKLFF
TGTGCCATCAGTGACCGGAATGAAAAACTGTTTTTT
>TRBJ2-1|-|TRBV20-1|-
CSAQGSRGSHNEQFF
TGCAGTGCTCAAGGGTCCCGGGGATCCCACAATGAGCAGTTCTTC
>TRBJ2-3|-|TRBV27|TRBD2
CASSSPGLAGPRGTDTQYF
TGTGCCAGCAGTTCCCCGGGACTAGCGGGACCGCGTGGCACAGATACGCAGTATTTT
>TRBJ2-1|few|TRBV10-3|TRBD1
CAISWDREVYNEQFF
TGTGCCATCAGTTGGGACAGGGAAGTCTACAATGAGCAGTTCTTC
>TRBJ2-5|-|TRBV3-1|TRBD2
CASRPELAEGETQYF
TGTGCCAGCAGACCCGAGCTAGCGGAGGGGGAGACCCAGTACTTC
>TRBJ2-1|few|TRBV5-5|TRBD2
CASRPGLGVPNEQFF
TGTGCCAGCAGACCGGGACTAGGGGTACCCAATGAGCAGTTCTTC
>TRBJ2-5|few|TRBV15|-
CATSRGERGGETQYF
TGTGCCACCAGCAGAGGAGAGAGGGGAGGAGAGACCCAGTACTTC
>TRBJ1-2|-|TRBV27|-
CASGPAGARGYTF
TGTGCCAGCGGACCCGCGGGGGCTCGTGGCTACACCTTC
>TRBJ2-3|few|TRBV24-1|TRBD2
CATSRTSGSTQYF
TGTGCCACCAGTCGGACTAGCGGGAGCACGCAGTATTTT
>TRBJ2-6|few|TRBV7-2|-
CASGTVGANVLTF
TGTGCCAGCGGGACCGTCGGGGCCAACGTCCTGACTTTC
>TRBJ2-7|-|TRBV5-1|-
CASSSGRGLGTYEQYF
TGCGCCAGCAGCTCTGGACGGGGCCTCGGGACATACGAGCAGTACTTC
>TRBJ1-2|-|TRBV20-1|TRBD1
CSARPPEQGYGYTF
TGCAGTGCTCGCCCCCCCGAACAGGGGTATGGCTACACCTTC
>TRBJ2-1|-|TRBV10-3|TRBD2
CAISPTSGRYNEQFF
TGTGCCATCAGTCCGACTAGCGGGAGGTACAATGAGCAGTTCTTC
>TRBJ1-3|-|TRBV11-2|-
CASSSVKNVGGNTIYF
TGTGCCAGCAGCTCGGTCAAGAATGTTGGTGGAAACACCATATATTTT
>TRBJ2-1|many|TRBV29-1|TRBD1
CSVVGQAWNVDHEQFF
TGCAGCGTTGTCGGACAGGCGTGGAATGTAGACCATGAGCAGTTCTTC